This T cell receptor (beta chain) was documented in a study of PD-L1 blockade in urothelial cancer. Study at large: About 85% of the roughly 29 patients were men who had bladder-origin urothelial cancer. Samples of blood were analyzed 3 weeks (second dose) and 6 weeks after treatment start. The study recovered a median of roughly 150,000 T cells per blood sample. Overall study findings and caveats: Better progression-free and overall survival followed lower pretreatment blood clonality.

As to this clone: Its antigen is unknown.

Libraries were prepared by immunoSEQ multiplex PCR; TCRdb keeps only in-frame clonotypes and omits some of them. The table has about 95,000 clones, nearly 90% seen once. Germline values: CDR1 ENHRY, CDR2 SYGVKD. The CDR3 contains 14 residues. The germline V and J ends were trimmed by 1 base and 7 bases, with 11 bases remaining between them. Documented time point: pretreatment peripheral blood. Here the sequenced sample was PBMCs, taken around atezolizumab (anti-PD-L1) treatment. The rearrangement joins TRBV10-3 to TRBJ2-1; the D gene is possibly TRBD2 (7 bases). This TCR was recovered from a man aged 55 to 69 with urothelial cancer. The CDR3 region has the DNA TGTGCCATCAGTGAGTTAGGGGGAGGGAATGAGCAGTTCTTC. Its translation is CAISELGGGNEQFF.